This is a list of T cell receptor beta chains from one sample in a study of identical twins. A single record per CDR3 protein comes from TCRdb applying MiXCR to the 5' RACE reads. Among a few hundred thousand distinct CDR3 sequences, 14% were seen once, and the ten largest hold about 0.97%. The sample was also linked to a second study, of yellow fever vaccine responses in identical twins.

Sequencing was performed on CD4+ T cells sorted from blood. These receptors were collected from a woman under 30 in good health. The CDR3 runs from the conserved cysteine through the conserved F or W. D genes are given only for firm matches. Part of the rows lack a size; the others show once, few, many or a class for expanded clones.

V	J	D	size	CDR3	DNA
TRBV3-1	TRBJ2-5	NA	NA	CASLGVTQETQYF	TGTGCCAGCCTCGGAGTGACCCAAGAGACCCAGTACTTC
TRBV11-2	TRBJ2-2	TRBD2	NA	CASAPGLAGTGELFF	TGTGCCAGTGCTCCGGGACTAGCGGGAACCGGGGAGCTGTTTTTT
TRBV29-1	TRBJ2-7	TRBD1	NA	CSAQTGSPYEQYF	TGCAGCGCACAGACAGGGTCCCCCTACGAGCAGTACTTC
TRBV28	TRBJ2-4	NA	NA	CASSRDRRAKNIQYF	TGTGCCAGCAGTCGCGACAGGAGGGCCAAAAACATTCAGTACTTC
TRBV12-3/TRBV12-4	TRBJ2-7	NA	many	CASSLGQNNYEQYF	TGTGCCAGCAGTTTAGGGCAGAATAACTACGAGCAGTACTTC
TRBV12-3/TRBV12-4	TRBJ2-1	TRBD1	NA	CASSSYRGIYNEQFF	TGTGCCAGCAGTAGCTACAGGGGGATCTACAATGAGCAGTTCTTC
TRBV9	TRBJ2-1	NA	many	CASSSAGTGYNEQFF	TGTGCCAGCAGCTCGGCCGGGACTGGTTACAATGAGCAGTTCTTC
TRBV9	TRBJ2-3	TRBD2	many	CASSQAGGPTDTQYF	TGTGCCAGCAGCCAAGCGGGGGGGCCGACAGATACGCAGTATTTT
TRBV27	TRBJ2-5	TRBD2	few	CASSPPGLGETQYF	TGTGCCAGCAGTCCCCCGGGACTAGGGGAGACCCAGTACTTC
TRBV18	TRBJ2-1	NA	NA	CASSIAVGPSSYNEQFF	TGTGCCAGCTCAATCGCGGTTGGGCCCTCCTCCTACAATGAGCAGTTCTTC
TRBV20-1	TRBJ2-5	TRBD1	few	CSAPGQGKQETQYF	TGCAGTGCTCCGGGACAGGGGAAACAAGAGACCCAGTACTTC
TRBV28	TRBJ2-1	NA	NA	CASSSLASGSYNEQFF	TGTGCCAGCAGTAGCCTGGCTAGTGGTTCCTACAATGAGCAGTTCTTC
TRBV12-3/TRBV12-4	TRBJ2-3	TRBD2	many	CASSSSGRLTDTQYF	TGTGCCAGCAGCTCTAGCGGGAGGTTGACAGATACGCAGTATTTT
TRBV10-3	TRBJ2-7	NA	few	CAISGDPYEQYF	TGTGCCATCAGTGGGGATCCCTACGAGCAGTACTTC
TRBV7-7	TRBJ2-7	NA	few	CASSPTGISYEQYF	TGTGCTAGCAGCCCGACAGGAATCTCCTACGAGCAGTACTTC
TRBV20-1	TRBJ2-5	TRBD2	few	CSAREAGDRWETQYF	TGCAGTGCTAGAGAGGCGGGGGATAGATGGGAGACCCAGTACTTC
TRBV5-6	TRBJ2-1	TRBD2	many	CASSPRRSGLGYNEQFF	TGTGCCAGCAGCCCGCGGCGGTCGGGACTAGGGTACAATGAGCAGTTCTTC
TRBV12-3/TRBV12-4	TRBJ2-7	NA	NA	CASSLVLGIEQYF	TGTGCCAGCAGTTTAGTTCTAGGGATCGAGCAGTACTTC
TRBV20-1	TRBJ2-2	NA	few	CSAGLPYTGELFF	TGCAGTGCTGGACTACCCTACACCGGGGAGCTGTTTTTT
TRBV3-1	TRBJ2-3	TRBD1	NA	CASGRGTGADTQYF	TGTGCCAGCGGCCGTGGGACAGGGGCAGATACGCAGTATTTT
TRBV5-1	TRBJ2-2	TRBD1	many	CASSLRTGASGELFF	TGCGCCAGCAGCCTCAGGACAGGGGCGTCCGGGGAGCTGTTTTTT
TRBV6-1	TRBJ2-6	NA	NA	CASQLPRGTGANVLTF	TGTGCCAGCCAACTCCCAAGGGGGACTGGGGCCAACGTCCTGACTTTC
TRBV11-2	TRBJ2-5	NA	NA	CASSLGGRGEETQYF	TGTGCCAGCAGCTTAGGGGGGCGAGGAGAAGAGACCCAGTACTTC
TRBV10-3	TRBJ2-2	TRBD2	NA	CAISESSSGRATGELFF	TGTGCCATCAGTGAGTCCTCTAGCGGGAGGGCGACCGGGGAGCTGTTTTTT
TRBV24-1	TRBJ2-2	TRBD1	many	CATGQGNTGELFF	TGTGCCACCGGACAGGGGAACACCGGGGAGCTGTTTTTT
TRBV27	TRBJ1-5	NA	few	CASSLDTTNQPQHF	TGTGCCAGCAGCCTAGACACCACCAATCAGCCCCAGCATTTT
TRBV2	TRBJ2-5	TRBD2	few	CASSYRTSDKETQYF	TGTGCCAGCAGTTACCGGACTAGCGATAAAGAGACCCAGTACTTC
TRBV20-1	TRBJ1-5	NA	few	CSARPVNQPQHF	TGCAGTGCTAGACCGGTCAATCAGCCCCAGCATTTT
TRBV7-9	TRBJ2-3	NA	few	CASREPGLQISTDTQYF	TGTGCCAGCAGAGAACCGGGACTCCAAATTAGCACAGATACGCAGTATTTT
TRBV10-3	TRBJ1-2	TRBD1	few	CAINLEGQGLKKVGYTF	TGTGCCATCAACCTCGAGGGACAGGGGCTAAAAAAAGTGGGCTACACCTTC
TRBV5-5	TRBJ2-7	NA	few	CASSLRSDLIYEQYF	TGTGCCAGCAGCTTACGGTCGGACTTAATCTACGAGCAGTACTTC
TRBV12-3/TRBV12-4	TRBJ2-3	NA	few	CASSARTPPQYF	TGTGCCAGCAGTGCTCGGACCCCGCCGCAGTATTTT
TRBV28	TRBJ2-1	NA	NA	CASSFFRGGGLYNEQFF	TGTGCCAGCAGTTTTTTCAGGGGAGGGGGGCTCTACAATGAGCAGTTCTTC
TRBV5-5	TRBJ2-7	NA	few	CASSGSQGYEQYF	TGTGCCAGCAGTGGTAGCCAGGGTTACGAGCAGTACTTC
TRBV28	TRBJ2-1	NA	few	CASSLSDPSEQFF	TGTGCCAGCAGTTTATCTGACCCAAGTGAGCAGTTCTTC
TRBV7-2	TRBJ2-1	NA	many	CASSLGRGSYNEQFF	TGTGCCAGCAGCTTAGGGCGGGGCTCCTACAATGAGCAGTTCTTC
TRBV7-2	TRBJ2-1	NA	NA	CASSLGPGTPEQFF	TGTGCCAGCAGCTTGGGTCCCGGGACGCCTGAGCAGTTCTTC
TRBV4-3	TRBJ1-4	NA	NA	CASSPRGGTSNEKLFF	TGCGCCAGCAGCCCACGGGGCGGTACTTCTAATGAAAAACTGTTTTTT